The sequence of this T cell receptor beta chain was determined in a study of blood T cell repertoires in COVID-19. Turning to the study itself: The cDNA or gDNA used as material had been derived from T cells, B-cell-depleted T cells, or PBMCs.

The assay was immunoSEQ multiplex PCR, and TCRdb's table has in-frame clones only and misses some. The data hold approximately 140,000 clones, with 86% observed a single time. The sample was peripheral blood. This sequence originates from a man between 65 and 85 years old with acute or convalescent COVID-19.

CDR3 residues: CATSQGNTGELFF. The CDR3 DNA sequence: TGTGCCACCTCACAGGGGAACACCGGGGAGCTGTTTTTT. This chain links TRBV24-1 with TRBJ2-2; a weak D match, TRBD1 (6 bases). The CDR3 contains 13 residues. V shed 9 bases and J shed 1 base, with 8 bases lying between them. The germline V gene has CDR1 KGHDR and CDR2 SFDVKD.